The rows below give T cell receptor beta chains drawn from one sample of a study of blood T cell repertoires in COVID-19. The assay was immunoSEQ multiplex PCR, and TCRdb's table has in-frame clones only and misses some. Of roughly 330,000 clones detected, around 87% appear once; the ten largest clones hold approximately 5.3%. The sequencing input was PBMCs or T cells enriched from blood (not recorded which). The receptors were gathered from a young woman who had recovered from COVID-19. The CDR3 runs from the conserved cysteine through the conserved F or W. Fields, in order: J gene, clone size, V gene, CDR3 protein. The size of a clone is reported for some rows only, either as once, few or many, or as a class for expanded clones.

J gene: TRBJ1-3
clone size: once
V gene: TRBV7-6
CDR3 protein: CASSLEADSRNLNSGNTIYF

J gene: TRBJ1-1
clone size: .
V gene: TRBV5-1
CDR3 protein: CASSLELSSDEAFF

J gene: TRBJ2-1
clone size: .
V gene: TRBV7-2
CDR3 protein: CASSSRLGGGNEQFF

J gene: TRBJ1-2
clone size: .
V gene: TRBV5-1
CDR3 protein: CASSLAGAENYGYTF

J gene: TRBJ2-3
clone size: .
V gene: TRBV7-2
CDR3 protein: CASSFRGAISTDTQYF

J gene: TRBJ1-6
clone size: few
V gene: TRBV6-5
CDR3 protein: CASTDWGGRSPLHF

J gene: TRBJ1-6
clone size: .
V gene: TRBV6-1
CDR3 protein: CASSEVEKGNSPLHF

J gene: TRBJ1-1
clone size: .
V gene: TRBV30
CDR3 protein: CAATGVNTEAFF

J gene: TRBJ1-2
clone size: .
V gene: TRBV7-6
CDR3 protein: CASSLGVGYGYTF

J gene: TRBJ2-1
clone size: few
V gene: TRBV4-1
CDR3 protein: CASSQYETGSNEQFF

J gene: TRBJ1-5
clone size: few
V gene: TRBV7-8
CDR3 protein: CASSLAGQGGDQPQHF

J gene: TRBJ1-5
clone size: .
V gene: TRBV2
CDR3 protein: CARGLDRGNQPQHF

J gene: TRBJ2-7
clone size: .
V gene: TRBV15
CDR3 protein: CATSRLRGTFSAQYF

J gene: TRBJ2-6
clone size: .
V gene: TRBV11-2
CDR3 protein: CASSRLRTGNGANVLTF

J gene: TRBJ1-5
clone size: .
V gene: TRBV24-1
CDR3 protein: CATSDLGGPHQPQHF

J gene: TRBJ2-3
clone size: .
V gene: TRBV3-1/TRBV3-2
CDR3 protein: CASSHPDRADTQYF

J gene: TRBJ1-3
clone size: .
V gene: TRBV19
CDR3 protein: CASRQTDSGNTIYF

J gene: TRBJ1-5
clone size: .
V gene: TRBV5-5
CDR3 protein: CASSPTPGGQPQHF

J gene: TRBJ2-2
clone size: .
V gene: TRBV7-9
CDR3 protein: CASSPITGTGFGELFF

J gene: TRBJ1-5
clone size: once
V gene: TRBV27
CDR3 protein: CASSSTGAEGQPQHF

J gene: TRBJ2-2
clone size: .
V gene: TRBV5-1
CDR3 protein: CASSSRDRGTGELFF

J gene: TRBJ1-2
clone size: .
V gene: TRBV7-2
CDR3 protein: CASSLMSDANYGYTF

J gene: TRBJ2-7
clone size: .
V gene: TRBV6-5
CDR3 protein: CASSKDRGPYEQYF

J gene: TRBJ2-5
clone size: .
V gene: TRBV18
CDR3 protein: CASSPQRGEETQYF

J gene: TRBJ1-5
clone size: .
V gene: TRBV19
CDR3 protein: CASSIGRGTSQPQHF

J gene: TRBJ1-1
clone size: .
V gene: TRBV27
CDR3 protein: CASSLGAWSTEAFF

J gene: TRBJ1-1
clone size: .
V gene: TRBV5-6
CDR3 protein: CASSIFRTGGAEAFF

J gene: TRBJ1-3
clone size: .
V gene: TRBV9
CDR3 protein: CASSVDTTTGNTIYF

J gene: TRBJ1-1
clone size: .
V gene: TRBV5-1
CDR3 protein: CASSLGEGEAFF

J gene: TRBJ1-1
clone size: .
V gene: TRBV7-8
CDR3 protein: CASSTWTGWDLEAFF

J gene: TRBJ2-5
clone size: few
V gene: TRBV2
CDR3 protein: CADGTVGETQYF

J gene: TRBJ2-2
clone size: .
V gene: TRBV5-1
CDR3 protein: CASSARQGHTGELFF

J gene: TRBJ2-2
clone size: .
V gene: TRBV2
CDR3 protein: CASRTGADTGELFF

J gene: TRBJ2-1
clone size: .
V gene: TRBV18
CDR3 protein: CASQGSYHNEQFF

J gene: TRBJ2-7
clone size: .
V gene: TRBV5-6
CDR3 protein: CASRRQGANEQYF

J gene: TRBJ1-1
clone size: .
V gene: TRBV7-2
CDR3 protein: CASSSGQGPEAFF

J gene: TRBJ2-7
clone size: .
V gene: TRBV27
CDR3 protein: CASHGRRGEQYF

J gene: TRBJ1-1
clone size: .
V gene: TRBV27
CDR3 protein: CASSATGTGGTEAFF

J gene: TRBJ2-1
clone size: .
V gene: TRBV4-1
CDR3 protein: CASSSPGQRPDNEQFF

J gene: TRBJ2-5
clone size: .
V gene: TRBV5-4
CDR3 protein: CASTQGQLKETQYF

J gene: TRBJ2-7
clone size: once
V gene: TRBV29-1
CDR3 protein: CSVEDEGYEQYF

J gene: TRBJ1-2
clone size: once
V gene: TRBV2
CDR3 protein: CASSEAVQDTSWKGYTF

J gene: TRBJ1-2
clone size: once
V gene: TRBV5-1
CDR3 protein: CASRRSEGYGYTF

J gene: TRBJ2-1
clone size: .
V gene: TRBV5-1
CDR3 protein: CASSLAAGTYNEQFF

J gene: TRBJ2-7
clone size: .
V gene: TRBV2
CDR3 protein: CASSEGSGGYEQYF

J gene: TRBJ1-2
clone size: .
V gene: TRBV28
CDR3 protein: CASSFSTNYGYTF

J gene: TRBJ1-2
clone size: .
V gene: TRBV6-6
CDR3 protein: CASSLGTGGITTYGYTF

J gene: TRBJ1-6
clone size: .
V gene: TRBV2
CDR3 protein: CASRGEGNSPLHF